The 10 T cell receptor beta chains in this list originate from one sample, sequenced in a study of blood T cell repertoires in COVID-19. Profiled with immunoSEQ multiplex PCR; TCRdb holds only in-frame clones, not every one. The repertoire includes 40,000 to 50,000 clones, about 75% of them detected once, and approximately 9% sits in the top ten. Sequencing was carried out using peripheral blood. The receptors here all came from a man between 65 and 80 years old with active or convalescent COVID-19.

This clone has only a few counts. This rearrangement joins TRBV2 to TRBJ1-2; no reliable D call. CDR1 is SNHLY and CDR2 is FYNNEI in the germline V gene. V was clipped by 8 bases and J by 4 bases, with 11 bases between them. This CDR3 is built from 12 residues. CDR3 bases: TGTGCCAGCGGTGTGGGCCGCTATGGCTACACCTTC. Protein product: CASGVGRYGYTF. The entire variable domain, with the rest obtained from reference TRBV2 and TRBJ1-2, is as follows: EPEVTQTPSHQVTQMGQEVILRCVPISNHLYFYWYRQILGQKVEFLVSFYNNEISEKSEIFDDQFSVERPDGSNFTLKIRSTKLEDSAMYFCASGVGRYGYTFGSGTRLTVV.

This sequence joins TRBV6-2 or TRBV6-3 and TRBJ1-2; D unresolved. V was pared by 4 bases and J by 0 bases, with 9 bases between. The CDR3 runs to 14 residues. Germline CDR1 reads MNHEY; CDR2 reads SVGEGT. The CDR3 coding sequence is TGTGCCAGCAGTTCAACTCGCTCTAACTATGGCTACACCTTC. Encoded protein: CASSSTRSNYGYTF.

The chain uses TRBV6-6 and TRBJ1-3; perhaps TRBD1 as D (6 bases). The V and J ends lost 6 bases and 0 bases respectively, with 12 bases between them. The V gene's germline CDR1 is MNHNY and CDR2 SVGAGI (reference sequence). The length of the CDR3 is 15 residues. In DNA form, the CDR3 reads TGTGCCAGCAGCCTCCCGGACAGCTCTGGAAACACCATATATTTT. It encodes CASSLPDSSGNTIYF.

This clone was found a few times. The chain recombines TRBV12-3 or TRBV12-4 with TRBJ1-4; a possible D gene is TRBD1 (6 bases). This CDR3 has 13 amino acids. With 8 bases removed from V and 8 bases from J, the gap between germline ends came to 15 bases. DNA for the CDR3: TGTGCCAGCCGTCCGGGACAACAGGAAAAACTGTTTTTT. Encoded protein: CASRPGQQEKLFF.

V gene TRBV19 combines with J gene TRBJ1-5; D is undetermined. Trimming shortened V by 7 bases and J by 4 bases, and 11 bases separated the two germline ends. This CDR3 region has 13 residues. Germline CDR1 and CDR2: LNHDA and SQIVND (reference sequence). This chain's CDR3 is CASTLTGNQPQHF. Here the CDR3 DNA reads TGTGCCAGTACCCTGACGGGAAATCAGCCCCAGCATTTT.

The chain carries TRBV5-5 and TRBJ1-6; 10 nucleotides line up with TRBD1. The CDR3 is made up of 16 amino acids. Per the germline V gene, CDR1 is SGHKS and CDR2 is YYEKEE (reference sequence). The ends lost 5 bases at V and 14 bases at J; junction bases unmatched: 16. CDR3 protein: CASSAPEGTGVFSLHF. DNA of the CDR3: TGTGCCAGCAGTGCTCCCGAAGGGACAGGGGTTTTTTCCCTCCACTTT.

Concerning this clone itself: One junction end does not reproduce the germline sequence, and a read error may be involved. V is TRBV2 and J is TRBJ2-5; 13 nucleotides match TRBD2. CDR3 length equals 14 residues. Germline CDR1 reads SNHLY; CDR2 reads FYNNEI. The CDR3 loop reads CTSSILAGGETQYF. The DNA of the CDR3 is TGTACCAGCAGTATACTAGCGGGGGGGGAGACCCAGTACTTC.

This clone appeared a single time. This rearrangement joins TRBV16 to TRBJ2-7; 9 nucleotides agree with TRBD1. The V gene's germline CDR1 is KGHSY and CDR2 FQNENV. This CDR3 contains 14 residues. V shed 2 bases, J shed 5 bases, and the junction held 4 bases outside the gene matches. The CDR3 DNA reads as TGTGCCAGCAGCCAAAGACAGGGGGTCGACGAGCAGTACTTC. Translating it yields CASSQRQGVDEQYF.

The chain joins TRBV6-5 to TRBJ1-1; a possible D gene is TRBD1 (6 bases). CDR1 is MNHEY, CDR2 SVGAGI, per germline. V was shortened by 5 bases and J by 4 bases, with 11 bases between the two germline ends. CDR3 length equals 13 residues. Written as DNA, the CDR3 is TGTGCCAGCAGTCCGACAGGAGGCACTGAAGCTTTCTTT. Protein sequence: CASSPTGGTEAFF.

This chain uses TRBV28 with TRBJ1-5; D unclear. The CDR3 length is 13 residues. V lost 6 bases and J lost 11, with 17 bases in between. The V gene's germline CDR1 is MDHEN and CDR2 SYDVKM. The CDR3 is CASREGSRRTQHF. CDR3 nucleotide sequence: TGTGCCAGCAGAGAGGGCAGTCGGAGGACCCAGCATTTT.